Listed below are T cell receptor beta chains from one sample, sequenced in a study of identical twins. From the 5' RACE reads, TCRdb called clonotypes with MiXCR, one entry per CDR3 protein. The repertoire holds 1.5 million or so distinct CDR3 sequences, with 25% to 35% as singletons. Sequencing was carried out using cord blood. The receptors derive from a newborn girl in good health. CDR3s include the opening cysteine and the closing phenylalanine or tryptophan. D genes are given only for firm matches. A row's size may be missing; if present it is once, few, many or a size class.

TRBV12-3/TRBV12-4	TRBJ2-1	.	.	CASSLAPPGVQFF	TGTGCCAGCAGTTTAGCCCCCCCCGGGGTTCAGTTCTTC
TRBV12-3/TRBV12-4	TRBJ1-5	.	.	CASSFATVQPQHF	TGTGCCAGCAGTTTCGCGACAGTTCAGCCCCAGCATTTT
TRBV7-2	TRBJ1-1	few	.	CASSLVSATEAFF	TGTGCCAGCAGCTTAGTGTCAGCGACTGAAGCTTTCTTT
TRBV28	TRBJ1-6	.	TRBD1	CASSTGQNNSPLHF	TGTGCCAGCAGTACGGGACAGAATAATTCACCCCTCCACTTT
TRBV7-2	TRBJ2-7	.	TRBD2	CASSRTSGLPPYEQYF	TGTGCCAGCAGCCGGACTAGCGGGCTTCCCCCTTACGAGCAGTACTTC
TRBV12-3/TRBV12-4	TRBJ2-2	.	TRBD2	CASSLRRGWTSGGNTGELFF	TGTGCCAGCAGTTTAAGGAGAGGCTGGACTAGCGGGGGTAACACCGGGGAGCTGTTTTTT
TRBV13	TRBJ2-5	many	.	CASSLGIMATQYF	TGTGCCAGCAGCTTAGGGATTATGGCGACCCAGTACTTC
TRBV6-1	TRBJ1-2	few	.	CASRLYAGGYTF	TGTGCCAGCAGGTTATACGCAGGCGGCTACACCTTC
TRBV28	TRBJ1-2	many	.	CASSLSDRPYGYTF	TGTGCCAGCAGTTTATCTGACAGACCCTATGGCTACACCTTC
TRBV5-6	TRBJ2-2	.	.	CASKPGLTAGELFF	TGTGCCAGCAAACCGGGACTCACGGCCGGGGAGCTGTTTTTT
TRBV29-1	TRBJ2-5	.	TRBD1	CSAKGQGQETQNF	TGCAGCGCGAAGGGACAGGGCCAAGAGACCCAGAACTTC
TRBV20-1	TRBJ1-1	.	TRBD1	CSARGTGGRGAFF	TGCAGTGCTAGAGGGACAGGGGGCAGAGGAGCTTTCTTT
TRBV5-6	TRBJ2-3	.	.	CASSSLPSSTGTQYF	TGTGCCAGCAGCTCCTTACCTTCTAGCACAGGTACGCAGTATTTT
TRBV7-2	TRBJ1-2	.	TRBD1	CASSLVGRRGPYGYTF	TGTGCCAGCAGCTTAGTTGGCAGGAGGGGGCCTTATGGCTACACCTTC
TRBV12-3/TRBV12-4	TRBJ1-5	.	TRBD1	CASSLSGDSILTLRNQPQHF	TGTGCCAGCAGTTTATCGGGGGACAGTATTTTGACCCTACGGAATCAGCCCCAGCATTTT
TRBV21-1	TRBJ2-7	.	.	CASSKRTGSKFLAYEQYF	TGTGCCAGCAGCAAAAGGACGGGGAGTAAATTCCTTGCCTACGAGCAGTACTTC
TRBV7-2	TRBJ1-2	.	TRBD1	CASSPDRGITYGYTF	TGTGCCAGCAGCCCCGACAGGGGAATTACCTATGGCTACACCTTC
TRBV2	TRBJ1-1	.	.	CASRKRGAGEAFF	TGTGCCAGCAGAAAGAGGGGGGCGGGTGAAGCTTTCTTT
TRBV20-1	TRBJ2-7	.	TRBD2	CSAQLAGGPYYNEQYF	TGCAGTGCCCAACTAGCGGGAGGGCCTTATTACAATGAGCAGTACTTC
TRBV20-1	TRBJ2-3	few	TRBD2	CSARAGLAGARDTQYF	TGCAGTGCTAGAGCTGGACTAGCGGGGGCGAGAGATACGCAGTATTTT
TRBV5-6	TRBJ2-3	many	.	CASSLRLHTTTDTQYF	TGTGCCAGCAGCCTTCGCCTCCATACAACCACAGATACGCAGTATTTT
TRBV10-2	TRBJ2-1	few	TRBD2	CASSEVGEGNEQFF	TGCGCCAGCAGTGAAGTGGGGGAGGGCAATGAGCAGTTCTTC
TRBV3-1	TRBJ1-5	few	.	CASSQAVGNQPQHF	TGTGCCAGCAGCCAGGCCGTCGGGAATCAGCCCCAGCATTTT
TRBV6-2/TRBV6-3	TRBJ2-7	.	.	CASTDYRDSKYNEQYF	TGTGCCAGCACCGACTACCGGGACTCAAAATACAATGAGCAGTACTTC
TRBV29-1	TRBJ2-7	.	.	CSVVRNEQYF	TGCAGCGTTGTGAGGAATGAGCAGTACTTC
TRBV29-1	TRBJ2-7	.	.	CSVGLPGHTYEQYF	TGCAGCGTTGGCCTCCCGGGACATACCTACGAGCAGTACTTC
TRBV20-1	TRBJ2-7	.	.	CSARDGLYEQYF	TGCAGTGCTAGAGATGGGTTGTACGAGCAGTACTTC
TRBV27	TRBJ1-2	.	TRBD1	CASSKGLQGAFGYTF	TGTGCCAGCTCAAAGGGCCTACAGGGGGCTTTTGGCTACACCTTC
TRBV4-2	TRBJ1-2	few	.	CASSQPGTIYGYTF	TGTGCCAGCAGCCAACCCGGGACGATCTATGGCTACACCTTC
TRBV5-5	TRBJ1-2	once	.	CASSLEPASLWGYTF	TGTGCCAGCAGCTTGGAACCCGCGTCCCTATGGGGCTACACCTTC
TRBV29-1	TRBJ1-4	once	.	CSVSFDQHEKLFF	TGCAGCGTGAGTTTCGACCAGCATGAAAAACTGTTTTTT
TRBV28	TRBJ2-7	.	TRBD2	CASGTSAYEQYF	TGTGCCAGCGGGACTAGCGCCTACGAGCAGTACTTC
TRBV29-1	TRBJ2-7	once	.	CSVGGGGSYNEQYF	TGCAGCGTTGGAGGGGGGGGCTCCTACAATGAGCAGTACTTC
TRBV2	TRBJ2-6	many	.	CASSQGNNVLTF	TGTGCCAGCAGTCAGGGTAACAACGTCCTGACTTTC
TRBV10-3	TRBJ2-1	many	TRBD1	CAISDREDYNEQFF	TGTGCCATCTCGGACAGGGAGGACTACAATGAGCAGTTCTTC
TRBV25-1	TRBJ1-2	many	.	CASSEYSGGTYGYTF	TGTGCCAGCAGTGAATATAGTGGAGGGACCTATGGCTACACCTTC
TRBV7-6	TRBJ2-3	.	.	CASSLESGATDTQYF	TGTGCCAGCAGCTTAGAGTCCGGGGCCACAGATACGCAGTATTTT
TRBV6-1	TRBJ2-3	many	TRBD2	CASSELAGADTQYF	TGTGCCAGCAGTGAACTAGCGGGAGCAGATACGCAGTATTTT